This T cell receptor (delta chain) was documented in a study of γδ T cells in repeated Plasmodium falciparum infection. Germline-derived CDR1 and CDR2 are GEAIGNYY and EKD. Between the trimmed V and J ends, which lost 3 bases and 0 bases, there was a span of 10 bases. The CDR3 is 14 residues long. By its share, this clone is medium-sized. Flow sorting of PBMC yielded separate Vgamma9/Vdelta2+ and Vdelta2-negative gammadelta T cell populations for bulk repertoire analysis. TCRdb reanalyzed the multiplex PCR reads using CATT. The repertoire holds about 57,000 delta-chain clones, over 1.5% seen once, with over 14% in the top ten.

The clonotype was recovered from a pool of human donors (malaria-infected and uninfected, not separated). The rearrangement links TRDV2 to TRDJ1; D call uncertain. Input material: gamma-delta T cells from blood. CDR3 bases: TGTGCCTGTGACCCCTTTCGGTACACCGATAAACTCATCTTT. This translates into CACDPFRYTDKLIF.